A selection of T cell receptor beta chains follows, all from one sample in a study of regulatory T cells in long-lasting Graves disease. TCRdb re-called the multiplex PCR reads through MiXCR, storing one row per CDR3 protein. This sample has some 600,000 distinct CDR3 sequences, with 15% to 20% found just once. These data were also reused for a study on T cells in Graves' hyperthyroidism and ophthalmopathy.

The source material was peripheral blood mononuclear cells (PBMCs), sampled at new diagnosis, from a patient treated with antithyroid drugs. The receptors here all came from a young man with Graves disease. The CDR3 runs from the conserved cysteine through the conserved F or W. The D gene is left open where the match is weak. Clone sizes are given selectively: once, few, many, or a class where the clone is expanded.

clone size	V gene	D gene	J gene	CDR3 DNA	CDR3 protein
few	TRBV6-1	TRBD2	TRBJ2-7	TGTGCCAGCAGTGACCGGACTAGCGGGAGGAAGACCTACGAGCAGTACTTC	CASSDRTSGRKTYEQYF
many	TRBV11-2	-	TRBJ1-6	TGTGCCAGCAGCTTAGAGCCCGGACTCAATTCACCCCTCCACTTT	CASSLEPGLNSPLHF
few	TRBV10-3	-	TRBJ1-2	TGTGCCATCAGTGAAACGACAGGAGCTAACTATGGCTACACCTTC	CAISETTGANYGYTF
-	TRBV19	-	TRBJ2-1	TGTGCCAGTAGTATAGGGGCGCTAGGGAATGAGCAGTTCTTC	CASSIGALGNEQFF
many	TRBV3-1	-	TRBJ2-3	TGTGCCAGCAGCCAAGATGTCGCAGATACGCAGTATTTT	CASSQDVADTQYF
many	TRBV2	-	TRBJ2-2	TGTGCCAGCAGCTTTCAGGGTGGGGTCACCGGGGAGCTGTTTTTT	CASSFQGGVTGELFF
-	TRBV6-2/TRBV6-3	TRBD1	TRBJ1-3	TGTGCCAGCAGTTACTCACACCCGACAGGGTCCGGAAACACCATATATTTT	CASSYSHPTGSGNTIYF
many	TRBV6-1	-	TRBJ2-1	TGTGCCAGCAGTCCCGACATTTCCTACAATGAGCAGTTCTTC	CASSPDISYNEQFF
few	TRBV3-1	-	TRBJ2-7	TGTGCCAGCAGCCAAGATGACATAGCCTACGAGCAGTACTTC	CASSQDDIAYEQYF
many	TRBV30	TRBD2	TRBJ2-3	TGTGCCTGGAGTGTACCCCCCAGACTAGCGGATACGCAGTATTTT	CAWSVPPRLADTQYF
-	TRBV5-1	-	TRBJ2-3	TGCGCCAGCAGCTTGGAATGGGGGACCACAGATACGCAGTATTTT	CASSLEWGTTDTQYF
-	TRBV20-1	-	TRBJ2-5	TGCAGTGCCAGATTGGGGACGAATCAAGAGACCCAGTACTTC	CSARLGTNQETQYF
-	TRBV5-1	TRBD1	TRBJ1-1	TGCGCCAGCAGCTTGGCGAAAGGGGGACAGGGACGGACTGAAGCTTTCTTT	CASSLAKGGQGRTEAFF
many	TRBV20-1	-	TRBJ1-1	TGCAGTGCTAGAGATCCAGGTCGGACTGAAGCTTTCTTT	CSARDPGRTEAFF
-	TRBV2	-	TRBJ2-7	TGTGCCAGCAACGATGCCGTGCGGGCCCCTTCCTACGAGCAGTACTTC	CASNDAVRAPSYEQYF
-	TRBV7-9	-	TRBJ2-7	TGTGCCAGCAGCTTAGGGGCTGCAAAGTACTACGAGCAGTACTTC	CASSLGAAKYYEQYF
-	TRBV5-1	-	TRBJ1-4	TGCGCCAGCAGCCCAGGGATATCAACTAATGAAAAACTGTTTTTT	CASSPGISTNEKLFF
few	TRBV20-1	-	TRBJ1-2	TGCAGTGCTAGAGTCCGCCAGGGCTATGGCTACACCTTC	CSARVRQGYGYTF
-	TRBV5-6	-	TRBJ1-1	TGTGCCAGCAGAAGGGACATAGCGATATCATTT	CASRRDIAISF
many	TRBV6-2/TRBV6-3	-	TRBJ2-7	TGTGCCAGCAGTTACTCGATTAGAGCCTACGAGCAGTACTTC	CASSYSIRAYEQYF
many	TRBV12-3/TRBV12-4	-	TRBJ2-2	TGTGCCAGCAGTTTAGCTGGTAGCGGCACCGGGGAGCTGTTTTTT	CASSLAGSGTGELFF
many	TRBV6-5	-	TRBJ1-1	TGTGCCAGCAGTTACTCCCGGAGGGCAAACACTGAAGCTTTCTTT	CASSYSRRANTEAFF
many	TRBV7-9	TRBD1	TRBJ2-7	TGTGCCAGCAGCTACGCCGGGACAGGGCGCCCCTCATTCTCCTACGAGCAGTACTTC	CASSYAGTGRPSFSYEQYF
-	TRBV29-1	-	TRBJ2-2	TGCAGCGTTGAGGCCAGGGGGCGGGAGACCGGGGAGCTGTTTTTT	CSVEARGRETGELFF
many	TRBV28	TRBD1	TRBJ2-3	TGTGCCAGCAGAACTCCGATCGGGACAGGGCCAGATACGCAGTATTTT	CASRTPIGTGPDTQYF
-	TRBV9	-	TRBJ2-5	TGTGCCAGCAGCGTAGATGGGGGACGGGAGACCCAGTACTTC	CASSVDGGRETQYF
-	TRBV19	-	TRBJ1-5	TGTGCCAGTAGTATTATCCCGGGTAAGAGGGTCCCGAGGGAGAATCAGCCCCAGCATTTT	CASSIIPGKRVPRENQPQHF
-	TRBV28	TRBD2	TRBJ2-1	TGTGCCAACAGCCCTAGCGGGAGGGTACACAATGAGCAGTTCTTC	CANSPSGRVHNEQFF
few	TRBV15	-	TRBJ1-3	TGTGCCACCAGCAGAGAACCACCCTCTCAGGGCGGAGGAAACACCATATATTTT	CATSREPPSQGGGNTIYF
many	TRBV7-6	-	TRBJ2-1	TGTGCCAGCAGCCCGACCTCACCGGGGCGGGGATACAATGAGCAGTTCTTC	CASSPTSPGRGYNEQFF
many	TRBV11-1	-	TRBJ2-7	TGTGCCAGCAGCTTATCCGTAGGGTTCAACGAGCAGTACTTC	CASSLSVGFNEQYF
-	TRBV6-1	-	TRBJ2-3	TGTGCCAGCAGAAAAATAGAGGATACGCAGTATTTT	CASRKIEDTQYF
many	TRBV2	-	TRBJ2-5	TGTGCCAGCCAGGGATGGCAAGAGACCCAGTACTTC	CASQGWQETQYF
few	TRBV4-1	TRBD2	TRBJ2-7	TGCGCCAGCAGCCAAGGCGGGAGAACCTTAGAGCAGTACTTC	CASSQGGRTLEQYF
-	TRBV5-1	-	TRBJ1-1	TGCGCCAGCAGCTTGGGGTTTACAAAACCTATCACTGAAGCTTTCTTT	CASSLGFTKPITEAFF
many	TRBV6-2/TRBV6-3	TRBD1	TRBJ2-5	TGTGCCAGCAGTTTTGCGACAGGGATCGGGACCCAGTACTTC	CASSFATGIGTQYF
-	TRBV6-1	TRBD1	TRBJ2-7	TGTGCCGCCGGCCGGGATGGACAGGGCGGCGAGCAGTACTTC	CAAGRDGQGGEQYF
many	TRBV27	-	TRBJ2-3	TGTGCCAGCAGTCTAGACCAAGGCGATACGCAGTATTTT	CASSLDQGDTQYF
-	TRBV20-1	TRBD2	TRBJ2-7	TGCAGTGCTAGAGATCTAGCGGGCACCCTCTACGAGCAGTACTTC	CSARDLAGTLYEQYF
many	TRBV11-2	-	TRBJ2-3	TGTGCCAGCAGCTTAGGGCCTCCTGGCACAGATACGCAGTATTTT	CASSLGPPGTDTQYF
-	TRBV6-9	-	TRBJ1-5	TGTGCCAGCAGTTTCGGGACATTCAATCAGCCCCAGCATTTT	CASSFGTFNQPQHF
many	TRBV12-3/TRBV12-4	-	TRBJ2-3	TGTGCCAGCATTGGGGGATATACGCAGTATTTT	CASIGGYTQYF